This TCR beta chain was identified during a study of breast tumors, draining lymph nodes, adjacent tissues. Breast cancer patients provided tissue from their axillary draining lymph nodes. This clonotype has a count of ten or more. TCRdb fed the multiplex PCR reads into MiXCR, producing one record per CDR3 protein. The sample consists of 70,000 to 85,000 distinct CDR3 sequences, approximately 19% of them appearing once. This clonotype was sampled from a female donor with breast cancer. Some clones in this sample may be carry-over from other donors' samples. The material sequenced was axillary lymph node tissue.

The CDR3 DNA reads TGTGCCAGCAGCTTACACAGGGGCTTTAATGAAAAACTGTTTTTT. Translating gives CASSLHRGFNEKLFF. V is TRBV13 and J is TRBJ1-4, with TRBD1 identical over 7 bases. CDR1 and CDR2 (germline): PRHDT, FYEKMQ (reference sequence). The CDR3 has 15 residues. Germline trimming cut 2 bases from V and 4 bases from J; bases unmatched to any gene: 4.